These 30 T cell receptor beta chains were all obtained from the same sample, sequenced in a study of radiation and T cells in renal cell carcinoma. Noted time point: blood 2 weeks post-SBRT. The treatment: 15 Gy SBRT to primary tumor, nephrectomy 4 weeks later. Profiled with immunoSEQ multiplex PCR; TCRdb holds only in-frame clones, not every one. The data hold roughly 60,000 clones, with just over 75% observed a single time. The material sequenced was blood, taken from a patient whose treatment included radiotherapy and nephrectomy. These receptors were taken from a man in his sixties with renal cell carcinoma.

The J gene is TRBJ2-3, the V gene TRBV7-2, with D maybe TRBD1 (6 bases). There are 14 residues in the CDR3. V was clipped by 6 bases and J by 0 bases, with 10 bases between them. Germline lookup yields CDR1 SGHTA and CDR2 FQGNSA. The DNA for the CDR3 is TGTGCCAGCAGTACAGGGTCTAGCACAGATACGCAGTATTTT. Translated: CASSTGSSTDTQYF.

The gene calls are TRBV5-4 and TRBJ2-5; 11 nucleotides agree with TRBD1. This CDR3 is 14 amino acids long. Germline CDR1 is SGHNT and CDR2 is YYREEE (reference sequence). V was clipped by 4 bases and J by 11 bases; unmatched bases: 10. The DNA of the CDR3 is TGTGCCAGCAGCGCGGACAGGGGGCAGATAGAGCAGTACTTC. Protein product: CASSADRGQIEQYF.

This rearrangement joins TRBV4-2 to TRBJ1-2, with D unresolved. This CDR3 spans 13 amino acids. From germline, CDR1 is LGHNA and CDR2 YNFKEQ. V lost 0 bases to trimming and J lost 3 bases, with 5 bases between them. This CDR3 is CASSQERDYGYTF. CDR3 sequence (DNA): TGTGCCAGCAGCCAAGAAAGGGACTATGGCTACACCTTC.

V is TRBV4-3 and J is TRBJ2-7, with D maybe TRBD1 (6 bases). CDR3 size: 14 residues. V lost 2 bases, J lost 2 bases, and 10 bases lay in between. Germline-derived CDR1 and CDR2 are LGHNA and YSLEER. The CDR3 protein is CASSQQQGAYEQYF. CDR3 sequence (DNA): TGCGCCAGCAGCCAACAACAGGGAGCCTACGAGCAGTACTTC.

The V and J genes are TRBV7-9 and TRBJ2-1, with 7 nucleotides matching TRBD2. This CDR3 has 15 amino acids. Germline values: CDR1 SEHNR, CDR2 FQNEAQ (reference sequence). V was pared by 1 base and J by 8 bases, with 8 bases of the junction left unmatched. CDR3 DNA sequence: TGTGCCAGCAGCTTAGACGGGGGGTTAAGGGATGAGCAGTTCTTC. Translating gives CASSLDGGLRDEQFF.

This chain joins TRBV19 and TRBJ2-7, with 8 positions matching TRBD1. After removal of 4 bases from V and 9 bases from J, the junction contained 14 bases not matched to a gene. Germline V gene data show CDR1 as LNHDA and CDR2 as SQIVND (reference sequence). The CDR3 has 15 amino acids. The CDR3 nucleotides are TGTGCCAGTAGTAACTCTGGGCAGGGGGCCCTTGGGCAGTACTTC. This sequence encodes CASSNSGQGALGQYF.

The chain employs TRBV10-3 and TRBJ1-2; D gene ambiguous. CDR3 length equals 14 residues. V lost 2 bases, J lost 4 bases, and 11 bases lay in between. The germline CDR1 and CDR2 sequences are ENHRY and SYGVKD. For the CDR3, the DNA is TGTGCCATCAGTGAGGGATTTTGGAGCTATGGCTACACCTTC. It codes for CAISEGFWSYGYTF.

This clone was found once. The V gene is TRBV5-5, the J gene TRBJ1-2; no reliable D call. Trimming cost V 0 bases and J 4 bases, with 13 bases left between them. The germline V gene encodes CDR1 SGHKS and CDR2 YYEKEE (reference sequence). CDR3 length: 15 amino acids. CDR3 sequence (DNA): TGTGCCAGCAGCTTGGCCTATGATATCGCCTATGGCTACACCTTC. Its protein product is CASSLAYDIAYGYTF.

The chain carries TRBV7-2 and TRBJ1-2, with no clear D. CDR1 is SGHTA, CDR2 FQGNSA, per germline. This CDR3 spans 14 amino acids. V shed 5 bases and J shed 1 base, with 11 bases lying between them. CDR3 DNA: TGTGCCAGCAGCCCCACTCGGGTTAACTATGGCTACACCTTC. It yields the protein CASSPTRVNYGYTF.

The chain couples TRBV7-9 to TRBJ2-7, with TRBD2 identical over 9 bases. The V gene end was trimmed by 3 bases and the J gene end by 0 bases; junction bases not matched to a gene: 6. The CDR3 totals 16 residues. Germline CDR1 SEHNR, CDR2 FQNEAQ (reference sequence). CDR3 coding DNA: TGTGCCAGCAGCTTTATGGGTAGCGGGAGCTCCTACGAGCAGTACTTC. Its protein is CASSFMGSGSSYEQYF. The full variable domain, with the rest looked up from reference TRBV7-9 and TRBJ2-7, is DTGVSQNPRHKITKRGQNVTFRCDPISEHNRLYWYRQTLGQGPEFLTYFQNEAQLEKSRLLSDRFSAERPKGSFSTLEIQRTEQGDSAMYLCASSFMGSGSSYEQYFGPGTRLTVT.

V is TRBV30 and J is TRBJ1-1; no definite D call. This CDR3 spans 14 amino acids. Germline V gene sequence: CDR1 GTSNPN, CDR2 SVGIG (reference sequence). V was shortened by 2 bases and J by 1 base, with 11 bases between the two germline ends. The CDR3 spells CAWSHGRTNTEAFF. CDR3 sequence (DNA): TGTGCCTGGAGTCACGGACGGACGAACACTGAAGCTTTCTTT.

This clone is classed as medium-sized. The J gene is TRBJ1-5, the V gene TRBV7-2; no clear D. The CDR3 is 14 residues long. The germline V and J ends were trimmed by 3 bases and 7 bases, with 13 bases remaining between them. CDR1 is SGHTA, CDR2 FQGNSA, per germline. The CDR3 here is CASSFPGIGQPQHF. In DNA, the CDR3 is TGTGCCAGCAGCTTTCCTGGTATTGGGCAGCCCCAGCATTTT.

V gene TRBV10-3 combines with J gene TRBJ2-2; 12 bases fit TRBD2. This CDR3 has 16 amino acids. The germline V gene encodes CDR1 ENHRY and CDR2 SYGVKD. The J segment lost 7 bases and the V segment lost 5 bases, leaving 8 bases of the junction unmatched. CDR3 coding DNA: TGTGCCATCAGTTCGACTAGCGGGAGCGCTGACGGGGAGCTGTTTTTT. Amino acid sequence: CAISSTSGSADGELFF.

The chain combines TRBV30 with TRBJ1-1; TRBD1 is a possible D gene (6 bases). CDR3 length equals 12 residues. V gave up 7 bases and J gave up 7 bases, with 16 bases separating them. The germline V gene encodes CDR1 GTSNPN and CDR2 SVGIG (reference sequence). This CDR3 reads CAFGQTSGEAFF. In DNA form, the CDR3 reads TGTGCCTTCGGACAGACTTCGGGTGAAGCTTTCTTT.

This chain uses TRBV10-3 with TRBJ2-7; TRBD2 matches at 12 bases. Looked up from germline, CDR1 is ENHRY and CDR2 is SYGVKD. The CDR3 runs 16 residues. The CDR3 spells CAISESGTSGLGEQYV. The CDR3 nucleotides are TGTGCCATCAGCGAGTCCGGGACTAGCGGGTTGGGTGAGCAGTACGTC.

The chain has TRBV7-2 and TRBJ2-5; TRBD2 might be the D (6 bases). Trimming shortened V by 5 bases and J by 7 bases, and 23 bases separated the two germline ends. The CDR3 runs to 16 residues. Germline-derived CDR1 and CDR2 are SGHTA and FQGNSA. The chain's CDR3 is CASSNPGSGELATQYF. As DNA, the CDR3 is TGTGCCAGCAGCAACCCGGGTAGCGGTGAGTTGGCGACCCAGTACTTC.

The chain employs TRBV7-3 and TRBJ1-2, with no clear D. CDR1 is SGHTA, CDR2 FQGTGA, per germline. V was shortened by 3 bases and J by 0 bases, with 8 bases between the two germline ends. The length of the CDR3 is 14 residues. CDR3 sequence reads: CASSFGGANYGYTF. Here the CDR3 DNA reads TGTGCCAGCAGCTTTGGCGGAGCTAACTATGGCTACACCTTC.

This chain uses TRBV6-1 with TRBJ1-5; tentatively, D is TRBD1 (5 bases). CDR1 is MNHNS, CDR2 SASEGT, per germline. The CDR3 contains 14 residues. V shed 8 bases and J shed 11 bases, with 22 bases lying between them. DNA for the CDR3: TGTGCCAGCGCCTCCCCTGGGGGGGTGGAAGCCCAGCATTTT. It yields the protein CASASPGGVEAQHF.

The rearrangement uses TRBV15 and TRBJ1-5; D is perhaps TRBD1 (6 bases). Trimming removed 1 base at V and 2 bases at J, with 15 bases between. This CDR3 is 17 amino acids long. CDR1 LNHNV and CDR2 YYDKDF come from the germline V gene (reference sequence). The CDR3 nucleotides read TGTGCCACCAGCAGAGGTGTGGGGGCGACGGGCAATCAGCCCCAGCATTTT. It specifies CATSRGVGATGNQPQHF.

This clone has only a few counts. The rearrangement links TRBV27 to TRBJ2-2, with D possibly being TRBD2 (5 bases). The germline V gene encodes CDR1 MNHEY and CDR2 SMNVEV (reference sequence). Trimming took 6 bases from V and 1 from J, leaving 12 bases between them. The CDR3 runs to 15 residues. DNA for the CDR3: TGTGCCAGCAGGTTCGCGGGTGAGAACACCGGGGAGCTGTTTTTT. It specifies CASRFAGENTGELFF.

The rearrangement uses TRBV28 and TRBJ2-7; 7 bases are shared with TRBD1. This CDR3 has 14 residues. The germline CDR1 and CDR2 sequences are MDHEN and SYDVKM. J lost 3 bases, V lost 2 bases, and 4 bases had no gene match. CDR3 sequence reads: CASSLPPGGYEQYF. DNA for the CDR3: TGTGCCAGCAGTTTACCGCCAGGGGGCTACGAGCAGTACTTC.

V is TRBV25-1 and J is TRBJ2-2, with a possible D match to TRBD2 (5 bases). The CDR3 covers 14 residues. Germline CDR1 and CDR2: MGHDK and SYGVNS. V was clipped by 8 bases and J by 3 bases, with 13 bases between them. CDR3 sequence reads: CASEARVDTGELFF. The CDR3 DNA sequence: TGTGCCAGCGAGGCGCGGGTCGACACCGGGGAGCTGTTTTTT.

This chain joins TRBV4-3 and TRBJ2-3, with 9 bases matching TRBD1. Trimming at V came to 0 bases and at J to 1 base, leaving 5 bases not matched to a gene. The CDR3 runs to 17 residues. Germline V gives CDR1 LGHNA, CDR2 YSLEER. In nucleotides, the CDR3 is TGCGCCAGCAGCCAAGAACAGGGGGCAGATGGCACAGATACGCAGTATTTT. This encodes CASSQEQGADGTDTQYF.

In this sample, this clone turned up a few times. V is TRBV9 and J is TRBJ1-2; D unresolved. CDR1 and CDR2 (germline): SGDLS, YYNGEE. This CDR3 region has 13 residues. Trimming took 1 base from V and 5 from J, leaving 9 bases between them. The CDR3 coding sequence is TGTGCCAGCAGCGTAAGAGGGCCATATGGCTACACCTTC. Its protein is CASSVRGPYGYTF.

This chain links TRBV19 with TRBJ2-2; 9 bases are shared with TRBD2. Germline V lookup: CDR1 LNHDA, CDR2 SQIVND (reference sequence). V trimming: 3 bases; J trimming: 4 bases; junction bases outside the gene matches: 6. This CDR3 has 16 amino acids. The CDR3 reads CASSMIAGAGTGELFF. CDR3 DNA sequence: TGTGCCAGTAGTATGATAGCGGGGGCGGGCACCGGGGAGCTGTTTTTT.

V is TRBV5-1 and J is TRBJ2-1; TRBD2 aligns across 10 bases. The V segment lost 4 bases and the J segment 15 bases; nucleotides outside the gene matches: 13. This CDR3 is 14 amino acids long. Germline-derived CDR1 and CDR2 are SGHRS and YFSETQ. CDR3 loop: CASSVSGGAGLRFF. The CDR3 nucleotides read TGCGCCAGCAGCGTCAGCGGGGGGGCGGGTTTACGGTTCTTC.

This clone was found once. The CDR3 loop is CASSKSQGTYNSPLHF. CDR3 sequence (DNA): TGTGCCAGTAGCAAAAGCCAGGGTACCTATAATTCACCCCTCCACTTT. The chain carries TRBV19 and TRBJ1-6, with TRBD1 as a possible D gene (5 bases). CDR1 is LNHDA, CDR2 SQIVND, per germline (reference sequence). The CDR3 spans 16 residues. The V and J ends lost 6 bases and 2 bases respectively, with 14 bases between them. Full variable domain (missing parts from reference TRBV19 and TRBJ1-6): DGGITQSPKYLFRKEGQNVTLSCEQNLNHDAMYWYRQDPGQGLRLIYYSQIVNDFQKGDIAEGYSVSREKKESFPLTVTSAQKNPTAFYLCASSKSQGTYNSPLHFGNGTRLTVT.

Concerning this clone itself: The junction differs from germline at one of its ends, possibly a read error. The chain uses TRBV20-1 and TRBJ2-4; D call uncertain. The CDR3 length is 11 residues. The germline gives CDR1 DFQATT, CDR2 SNEGSKA (reference sequence). CDR3 residues: CSAATGSPRHF. The CDR3 DNA reads as TGCAGTGCTGCTACCGGGTCGCCTAGACACTTC.

The chain joins TRBV9 to TRBJ2-6, with D maybe TRBD1 (6 bases). V gave up 5 bases and J gave up 4 bases, with 19 bases separating them. Germline V gives CDR1 SGDLS, CDR2 YYNGEE. There are 17 residues in the CDR3. CDR3 coding DNA: TGTGCCAGCAGTGAAAAACAGGGTTTCGCCGGGGCCAACGTCCTGACTTTC. Encoded protein: CASSEKQGFAGANVLTF.

The chain employs TRBV4-3 and TRBJ2-1, with D possibly being TRBD1 (5 bases). Trimming took off 4 bases at V and 2 bases at J, with 12 bases between the two ends. Germline V gives CDR1 LGHNA, CDR2 YSLEER. The CDR3 consists of 15 residues. The CDR3 spells CASSRMGLAYNEQFF. For the CDR3, the DNA is TGCGCCAGCAGCCGTATGGGGCTCGCCTACAATGAGCAGTTCTTC.